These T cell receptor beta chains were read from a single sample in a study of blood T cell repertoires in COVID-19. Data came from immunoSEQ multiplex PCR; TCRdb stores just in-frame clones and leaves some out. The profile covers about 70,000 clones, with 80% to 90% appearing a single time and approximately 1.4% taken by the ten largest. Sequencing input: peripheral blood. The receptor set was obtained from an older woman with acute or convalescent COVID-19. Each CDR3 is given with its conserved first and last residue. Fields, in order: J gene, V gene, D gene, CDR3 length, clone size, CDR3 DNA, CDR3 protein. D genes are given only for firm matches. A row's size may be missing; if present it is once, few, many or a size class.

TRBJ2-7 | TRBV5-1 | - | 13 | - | TGCGCCAGCAGCTCAGGCTCTGGCTACGAGCAGTACTTC | CASSSGSGYEQYF
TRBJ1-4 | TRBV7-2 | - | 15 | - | TGTGCCAGCAGCTTAGTTCACAGAAACAATGAAAAACTGTTTTTT | CASSLVHRNNEKLFF
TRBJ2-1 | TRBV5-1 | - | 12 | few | TGCGCCAGCAGCTTGGGTCTAGATAGGAAGTTCTTC | CASSLGLDRKFF
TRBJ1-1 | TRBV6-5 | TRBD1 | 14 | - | TGTGCCAGCAGGGTGGGACAGGTCAACCCCGAAGCTTTCTTT | CASRVGQVNPEAFF
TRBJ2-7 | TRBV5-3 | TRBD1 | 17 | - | TGTGCCAGAAGCTTGGCACTATCGGGACAGGGGGCGTGGGAGCAGTACTTC | CARSLALSGQGAWEQYF
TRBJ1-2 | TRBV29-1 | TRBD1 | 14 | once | TGCAGCGTTGGGAGGGACAGGGCAGTGGATGGCTACACCTTC | CSVGRDRAVDGYTF
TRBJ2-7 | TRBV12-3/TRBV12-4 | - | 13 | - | TGTGCCAGCAGTTTTAACCGGGACTACGAGCAGTACTTC | CASSFNRDYEQYF
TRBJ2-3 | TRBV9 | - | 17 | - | TGTGCCAGCAGCGACCCCTTCTTAGCGCCTCGGACAGATACGCAGTATTTT | CASSDPFLAPRTDTQYF
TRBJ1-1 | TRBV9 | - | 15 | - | TGTGCCAGCAGCCCAGTATTGAGCCAGCGAAATGAAGCTTTCTTT | CASSPVLSQRNEAFF
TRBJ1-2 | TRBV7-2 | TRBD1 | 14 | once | TGTGCCAGCAGCATAACAGGGGGGAGGGGTGGCTACACCTTC | CASSITGGRGGYTF
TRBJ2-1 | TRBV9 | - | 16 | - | TGTGCCAGCAGCGTAGCTGGCGGGGCGCGGGCCAATGAGCAGTTCTTC | CASSVAGGARANEQFF
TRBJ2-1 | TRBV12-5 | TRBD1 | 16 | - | TGTGCTAGTGGTTTGGGGACAGGGCGGTATTACAATGAGCAGTTCTTC | CASGLGTGRYYNEQFF
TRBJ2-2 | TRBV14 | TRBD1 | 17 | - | TGTGCCAGCAGTCCCCTGAGGACAGGGGGTGGCACCGGGGAGCTGTTTTTT | CASSPLRTGGGTGELFF
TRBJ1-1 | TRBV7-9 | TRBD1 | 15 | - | TGTGCCAGCACCCTAGGACAGGTGATGAACACTGAAGCTTTCTTT | CASTLGQVMNTEAFF
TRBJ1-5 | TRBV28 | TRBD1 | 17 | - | TGTGCCAGCAGACCATTGGGGACAGGGGGTTTCTATCAGCCCCAGCATTTT | CASRPLGTGGFYQPQHF
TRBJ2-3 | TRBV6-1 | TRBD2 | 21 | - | TGTGCCAGCAGTGAAGGATATCCGACTAGCGGGAGGCCCCGTAGCACAGATACGCAGTATTTT | CASSEGYPTSGRPRSTDTQYF
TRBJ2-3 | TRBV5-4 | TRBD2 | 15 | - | TGTGCCAGCAGCTTGACTAGCGGACGCACAGATACGCAGTATTTT | CASSLTSGRTDTQYF
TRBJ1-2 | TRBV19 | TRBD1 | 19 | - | TGTGCCAGTCAGACGACGACCGGGACAGGACGGGTCGGCCCCTATGGCTACACCTTC | CASQTTTGTGRVGPYGYTF
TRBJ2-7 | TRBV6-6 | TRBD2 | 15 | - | TGTGCCAGCAGTCAGACAGCGGGGGCGGGCTACGAGCAGTACTTC | CASSQTAGAGYEQYF
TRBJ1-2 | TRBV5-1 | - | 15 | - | TGCGCCAGCAGCCTTACCCCAACGGTGGACTATGGCTACACCTTC | CASSLTPTVDYGYTF